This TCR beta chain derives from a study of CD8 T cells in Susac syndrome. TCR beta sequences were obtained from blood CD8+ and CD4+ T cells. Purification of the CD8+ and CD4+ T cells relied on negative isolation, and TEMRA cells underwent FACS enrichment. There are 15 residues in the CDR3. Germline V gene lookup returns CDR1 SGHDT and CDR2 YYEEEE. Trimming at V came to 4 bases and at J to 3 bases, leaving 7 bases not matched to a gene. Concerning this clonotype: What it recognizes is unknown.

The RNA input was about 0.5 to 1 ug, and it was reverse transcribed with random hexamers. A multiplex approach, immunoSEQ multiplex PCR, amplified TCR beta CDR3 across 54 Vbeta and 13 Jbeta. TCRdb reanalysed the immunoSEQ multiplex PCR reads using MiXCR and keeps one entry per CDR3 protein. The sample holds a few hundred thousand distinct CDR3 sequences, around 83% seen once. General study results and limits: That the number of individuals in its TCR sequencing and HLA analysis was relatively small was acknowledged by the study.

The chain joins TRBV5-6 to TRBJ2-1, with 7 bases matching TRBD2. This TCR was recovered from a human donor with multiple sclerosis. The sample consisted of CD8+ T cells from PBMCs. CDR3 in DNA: TGTGCCAGCAGCCCATCTAGCGGTCTCTACAATGAGCAGTTCTTC. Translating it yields CASSPSSGLYNEQFF.